The present entry profiles one TCR beta chain with its context. Its specificity is unknown. This specimen comes from a study of cytomegalovirus exposure and HLA in healthy donors. Study at large: The study placed 70% to 85% of its approximately 360 genotyped donors in the Caucasian-associated ancestry cluster. Study-level results: Follow-up analysis seemed to connect common viral pathogens with several of the most significant clusters identified.

The V segment lost 5 bases and the J segment 6 bases; nucleotides outside the gene matches: 21. Germline V lookup: CDR1 SGHRS, CDR2 YFSETQ. The CDR3 is 18 residues long. The PCR had 60 Vbeta and 13 Jbeta primers. Clones were sequenced by immunoSEQ multiplex PCR, and TCRdb holds only the in-frame ones, with some missing. This sample has about 98,000 clones, with nearly 65% found just once. The chain combines TRBV5-1 with TRBJ1-2; 8 nucleotides match TRBD1. The sequencing sample was made of PBMCs. This sequence originates from a human donor in good health. CDR3 in DNA: TGCGCCAGCAGGTTGTTGGGGTACGATAGGCAGGGGGCAGATGGCTACACCTTC. Residues: CASRLLGYDRQGADGYTF.